The T cell receptor beta chain under discussion was sequenced for a study of shared clonotypes between healthy human individuals. Execution of the assay was at deep level. Profiling relied on immunoSEQ multiplex PCR, and the TCRdb table lists in-frame clones only, not all of them. The repertoire holds 2 million to 2.5 million clones, with 85% to 95% as singletons. Germline V gene sequence: CDR1 SGHTS, CDR2 YDEGEE. This CDR3 contains 15 residues. V shed 3 bases and J shed 5 bases, with 17 bases lying between them. Specimen: naive CD4+ T cells from PBMCs. Subset given: CD45RA+ positively selected. This sequence originates from a man aged 18 to 29 in good health. Some clones in this sample may be carry-over from other donors' samples. The J gene is TRBJ2-5, the V gene TRBV5-8; D may match TRBD1 or TRBD2 (5 bases each). CDR3 bases: TGTGCCAGCAGCTGGCCAATGGGTTGGGGGGAGACCCAGTACTTC. This codes for CASSWPMGWGETQYF. The entire variable domain, with the rest obtained from reference TRBV5-8 and TRBJ2-5, is as follows: EAGVTQSPTHLIKTRGQQATLRCSPISGHTSVYWYQQALGLGLQFLLWYDEGEERNRGNFPPRFSGRQFPNYSSELNVNALELEDSALYLCASSWPMGWGETQYFGPGTRLLVL.